The T cell receptor beta chain under discussion was sequenced for a study of blood T cell repertoires in COVID-19. Overall study: The analysed material was cDNA or gDNA that came from T cells, B-cell-depleted T cells, or PBMCs.

Only a few counts were recorded for this clone. Some clones are missing from TCRdb's copy, which holds only in-frame ones; the method was immunoSEQ multiplex PCR. The table has 160,000 or so clones, roughly 82% seen once; the top ten hold 8.4%. Germline-derived CDR1 and CDR2 are SGHVS and FQNEAQ. The V and J ends lost 1 base and 1 base respectively, with 9 bases between them. The CDR3 consists of 15 residues. The source material was peripheral blood. The receptor was derived from a woman in her seventies with acute or convalescent COVID-19. V gene TRBV7-8 combines with J gene TRBJ2-3; TRBD1 is a possible D gene (6 bases). As DNA, the CDR3 is TGTGCCAGCAGCTTAGTCAACAGGGGCACAGATACGCAGTATTTT. Its protein is CASSLVNRGTDTQYF. Variable domain in full (rest from reference TRBV7-8 and TRBJ2-3): GAGVSQSPRYKVAKRGQDVALRCDPISGHVSLFWYQQALGQGPEFLTYFQNEAQLDKSGLPSDRFFAERPEGSVSTLKIQRTQQEDSAVYLCASSLVNRGTDTQYFGPGTRLTVL.